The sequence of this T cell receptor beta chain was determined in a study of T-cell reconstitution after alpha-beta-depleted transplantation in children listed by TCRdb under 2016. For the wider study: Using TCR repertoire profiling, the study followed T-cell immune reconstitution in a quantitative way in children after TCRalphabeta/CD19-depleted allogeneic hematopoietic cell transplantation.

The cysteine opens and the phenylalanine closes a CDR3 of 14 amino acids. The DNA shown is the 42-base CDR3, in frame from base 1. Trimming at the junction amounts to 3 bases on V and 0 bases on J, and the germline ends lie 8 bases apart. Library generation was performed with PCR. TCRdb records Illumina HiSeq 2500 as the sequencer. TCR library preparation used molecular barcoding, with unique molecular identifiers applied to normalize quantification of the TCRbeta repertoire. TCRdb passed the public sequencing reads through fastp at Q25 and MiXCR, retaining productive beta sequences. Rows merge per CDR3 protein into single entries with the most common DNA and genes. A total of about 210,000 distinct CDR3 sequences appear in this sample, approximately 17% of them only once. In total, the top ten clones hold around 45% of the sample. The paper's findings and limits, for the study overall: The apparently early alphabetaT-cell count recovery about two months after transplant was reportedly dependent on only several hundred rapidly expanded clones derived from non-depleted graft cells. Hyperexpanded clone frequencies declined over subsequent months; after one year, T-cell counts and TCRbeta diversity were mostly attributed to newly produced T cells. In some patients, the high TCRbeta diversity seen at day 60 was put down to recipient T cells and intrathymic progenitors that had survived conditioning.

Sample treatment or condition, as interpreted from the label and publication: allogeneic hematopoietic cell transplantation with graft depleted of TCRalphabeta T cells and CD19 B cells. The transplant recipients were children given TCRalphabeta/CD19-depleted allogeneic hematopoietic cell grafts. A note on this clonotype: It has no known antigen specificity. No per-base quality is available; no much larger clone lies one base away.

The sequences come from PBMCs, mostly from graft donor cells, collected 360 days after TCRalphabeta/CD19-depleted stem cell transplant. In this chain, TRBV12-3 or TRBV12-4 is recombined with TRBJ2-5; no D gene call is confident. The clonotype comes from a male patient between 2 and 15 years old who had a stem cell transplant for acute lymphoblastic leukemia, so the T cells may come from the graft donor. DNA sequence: TGTGCCAGCAGTTTCGCGTCCAACCAAGAGACCCAGTACTTC. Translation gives CASSFASNQETQYF.